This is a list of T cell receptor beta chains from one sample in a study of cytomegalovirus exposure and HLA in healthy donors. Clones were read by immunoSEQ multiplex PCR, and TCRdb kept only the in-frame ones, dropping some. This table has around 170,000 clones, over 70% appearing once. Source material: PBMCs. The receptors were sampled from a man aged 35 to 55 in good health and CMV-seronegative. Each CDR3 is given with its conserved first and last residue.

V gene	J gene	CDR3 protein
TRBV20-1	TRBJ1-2	CSAQREGYTF
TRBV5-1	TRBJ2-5	CASGPGQQETQYF
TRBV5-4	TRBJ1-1	CASSRAGTGIMNTEAFF
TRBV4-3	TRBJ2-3	CASSQEFRSTDTQYF
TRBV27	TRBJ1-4	CASGQGRTNEKLFF
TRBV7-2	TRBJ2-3	CASSLVQGAVLTDTQYF
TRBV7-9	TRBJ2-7	CASSQTSREQYF
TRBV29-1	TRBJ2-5	CSVEDQFQETQYF
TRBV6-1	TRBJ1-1	CASSEGTGNTEAFF
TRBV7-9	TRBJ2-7	CASSLAGGDEQYF
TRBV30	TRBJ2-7	CAWSVPRGRSYEQYF
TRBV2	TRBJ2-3	CASRGAGGGRTQYF
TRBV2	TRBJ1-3	CASSLQGTSGNTIYF
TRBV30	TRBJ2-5	CAWSHGRGRETQYF
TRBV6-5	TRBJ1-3	CASSLGGNTIYF